This T cell receptor (beta chain) was documented in a study of T cell repertoires in cytomegalovirus infection. Study overall: It was the public TCR beta signatures that indicated both CMV infection and matching HLA type.

V lost 7 bases to trimming and J lost 2 bases; unmatched junction nucleotides: 14. Germline lookup yields CDR1 DFQATT and CDR2 SNEGSKA (reference sequence). The CDR3 is 16 amino acids. This clonotype was observed once. Its antigen is not known. MiXCR, applied by TCRdb to the reads, yields one record per CDR3 protein. The profile shows 200,000 or so distinct CDR3 sequences, about 39% of them singletons. Study results and caveats: Ex vivo, HLA-C-restricted CMV-specific TCR beta clonotypes prevailed over the rest of the response.

The input for sequencing was CD8+ T cells from cultured PBMCs, taken from culture after CMV antigen stimulation. The sequence was obtained from a human donor in good health (CMV status not recorded). Some clones in this sample may be carry-over from other donors' samples. The chain carries TRBV20-1 and TRBJ2-7; TRBD2 matches at 10 bases. The CDR3 reads CSVSGLADDIAYEQYF. CDR3 DNA sequence: TGCAGTGTTTCCGGACTAGCGGACGACATAGCCTACGAGCAGTACTTC.